This T cell receptor (beta chain) was recovered during a study of Ad26.COV2.S vaccination and SARS-CoV-2 variants. The wider study: Within the COV1001 Ad26.COV2.S trial arm, the donor was enrolled. Administration of Ad26.COV2.S was intramuscular, either once or twice 56 days apart.

Documented treatment: some 20 received Ad26.COV2.S at low or high dose, single or two shots; 5 received placebo; per-sample allocation not given. The investigators took samples on day 63 after the first vaccine or placebo injection. An adult of 18-55 years in Boston served as donor. In the case of this clone: Antigen unknown.

Study conclusions and caveats: Post-vaccination spike-specific CD8+ and CD4+ T cell responses reportedly had substantial breadth.

The method was immunoSEQ multiplex PCR; TCRdb's version includes in-frame clones alone and lacks a portion of them. The data hold roughly 300,000 clones, with around nine tenths observed a single time. The CDR3 runs to 13 residues. J was trimmed by 3 bases and V by 5 bases; bases with no gene match: 3. In germline, CDR1 is LGHDT, CDR2 YNNKEL (reference sequence). This material consisted of peripheral blood, taken in a trial of Ad26.COV2.S vaccine versus placebo. This sequence was found in a person between 18 and 60 years old who received the Ad26.COV2.S COVID-19 vaccine or a placebo. This sequence joins TRBV3-1 (or the pseudogene TRBV3-2) and TRBJ1-1; 7 nucleotides line up with TRBD1. In nucleotides, the CDR3 is TGTGCCAGCAGCGATGACAGGGACACTGAAGCTTTCTTT. Its translation: CASSDDRDTEAFF.